Only a few counts were recorded for the clone carrying this TCR beta chain. Its antigen remains unknown. V lost 4 bases, J lost 0 bases, and 19 bases lay in between. CDR1 is MNHNS and CDR2 is SASEGT in the germline V gene. CDR3 length: 17 amino acids. This sample is part of a study of identical twins. The authors used template switching to add a universal primer site and gave cDNA unique molecular identifiers. MiXCR, applied by TCRdb to the 5' RACE reads, yields one record per CDR3 protein. The data show fewer than 800,000 distinct CDR3 sequences, with under 8.5% seen just once and approximately 1.5% held by the top ten. Healthy Caucasian individuals made up all the donors. Overall study findings and caveats: Twins showed weaker excess sharing in their beta out-of-frame sequences.

Separately, the same data were catalogued under a study of yellow fever vaccine responses in identical twins.

Sequencing was done on a sample of PBMCs. V gene TRBV6-1 combines with J gene TRBJ2-7; D tentatively fits TRBD1 or TRBD2 (5 bases each). This TCR was recovered from a woman between 18 and 30 years old in good health. CDR3 nucleotide sequence: TGTGCCAGCAGTGTCAATTCCGGGACCCTCACCTCCTACGAGCAGTACTTC. Protein product: CASSVNSGTLTSYEQYF.